Listed below are T cell receptor beta chains from one sample, sequenced in a study of response to subunit inactivated influenza vaccine. TCRdb re-derived calls from the RT-PCR reads in MiXCR, one entry per CDR3 protein. The sample includes under 550,000 distinct CDR3 sequences, about 7.2% of them seen just once. The specimen comprised PBMCs from blood, sampled around 2 years after vaccination. The receptors shown here come from a man aged 45-69 years who received an inactivated influenza vaccine. Both conserved end residues are part of each CDR3. Fields, in order: CDR3 length, J gene, V gene, D gene, clone size, CDR3 protein, CDR3 DNA. The D gene is left open where the match is weak. Clone size is stated in some rows and not others, as once, few, many or a class when expanded.

len: 15
j_gene: TRBJ2-5
v_gene: TRBV5-1
d_gene: TRBD1
abundance: few
CDR3aa: CASSSIGQDGETQYF
CDR3nt: TGCGCCAGCAGCTCCATCGGACAGGATGGGGAGACCCAGTACTTC

len: 15
j_gene: TRBJ1-5
v_gene: TRBV7-9
d_gene: .
abundance: .
CDR3aa: CASSSGAGSNQPQHF
CDR3nt: TGTGCCAGCAGCTCCGGAGCCGGTAGCAATCAGCCCCAGCATTTT

len: 15
j_gene: TRBJ2-1
v_gene: TRBV20-1
d_gene: .
abundance: few
CDR3aa: CSARVLGLGNNEQFF
CDR3nt: TGCAGTGCTAGAGTTTTAGGTTTAGGGAACAATGAGCAGTTCTTC

len: 12
j_gene: TRBJ2-1
v_gene: TRBV29-1
d_gene: .
abundance: many
CDR3aa: CSVRGMSGEQFF
CDR3nt: TGCAGCGTTCGGGGCATGTCGGGTGAGCAGTTCTTC

len: 16
j_gene: TRBJ2-6
v_gene: TRBV18
d_gene: .
abundance: few
CDR3aa: CASSPRIRSGANVLTF
CDR3nt: TGTGCCAGCTCACCGAGGATCCGCTCTGGGGCCAACGTCCTGACTTTC

len: 17
j_gene: TRBJ2-5
v_gene: TRBV7-7
d_gene: TRBD1
abundance: .
CDR3aa: CASSFGSTEGAGETQYF
CDR3nt: TGTGCTAGCAGCTTCGGAAGTACAGAGGGGGCCGGAGAGACCCAGTACTTC

len: 12
j_gene: TRBJ2-1
v_gene: TRBV11-3
d_gene: .
abundance: .
CDR3aa: CASSLRAHEQFF
CDR3nt: TGTGCCAGCAGCTTAAGGGCCCATGAGCAGTTCTTC

len: 14
j_gene: TRBJ2-1
v_gene: TRBV9
d_gene: TRBD2
abundance: many
CDR3aa: CASSWTSEYNEQFF
CDR3nt: TGTGCCAGCAGCTGGACTAGCGAGTACAATGAGCAGTTCTTC

len: 15
j_gene: TRBJ2-6
v_gene: TRBV24-1
d_gene: .
abundance: .
CDR3aa: CATSDLSSGANVLTF
CDR3nt: TGTGCCACCAGTGATTTGTCCTCTGGGGCCAACGTCCTGACTTTC

len: 15
j_gene: TRBJ2-7
v_gene: TRBV12-3/TRBV12-4
d_gene: TRBD2
abundance: .
CDR3aa: CASSWTPGTNYEQYF
CDR3nt: TGTGCCAGCAGTTGGACCCCCGGGACTAACTACGAGCAGTACTTC

len: 14
j_gene: TRBJ1-2
v_gene: TRBV4-3
d_gene: .
abundance: many
CDR3aa: CASSYGTGNYGYTF
CDR3nt: TGCGCCAGCAGCTACGGAACTGGAAACTATGGCTACACCTTC

len: 13
j_gene: TRBJ2-1
v_gene: TRBV29-1
d_gene: TRBD2
abundance: many
CDR3aa: CSVSGLAVNEQFF
CDR3nt: TGCAGCGTAAGTGGACTAGCGGTCAATGAGCAGTTCTTC

len: 13
j_gene: TRBJ2-7
v_gene: TRBV12-3/TRBV12-4
d_gene: TRBD2
abundance: many
CDR3aa: CASRKLAGYEQYF
CDR3nt: TGTGCCAGCAGAAAGCTAGCGGGGTACGAGCAGTACTTC

len: 16
j_gene: TRBJ2-7
v_gene: TRBV6-1
d_gene: .
abundance: .
CDR3aa: CASRPRVPTGPHEQYF
CDR3nt: TGTGCCAGCAGGCCCCGTGTACCTACGGGGCCCCACGAGCAGTACTTC

len: 15
j_gene: TRBJ1-3
v_gene: TRBV7-2
d_gene: .
abundance: .
CDR3aa: CASSLDRNRGNTIYF
CDR3nt: TGTGCCAGCAGCTTAGACAGGAACCGTGGAAACACCATATATTTT

len: 15
j_gene: TRBJ1-5
v_gene: TRBV12-3/TRBV12-4
d_gene: .
abundance: many
CDR3aa: CASSFVGGRNQPQHF
CDR3nt: TGTGCCAGCAGTTTTGTCGGTGGGCGCAATCAGCCCCAGCATTTT

len: 13
j_gene: TRBJ2-1
v_gene: TRBV6-6
d_gene: .
abundance: many
CDR3aa: CASSFRDYNEQFF
CDR3nt: TGTGCCAGCAGTTTCAGGGACTACAATGAGCAGTTCTTC

len: 14
j_gene: TRBJ2-2
v_gene: TRBV12-3/TRBV12-4
d_gene: .
abundance: .
CDR3aa: CASSDLSVTGELFF
CDR3nt: TGTGCCAGCAGTGATCTTAGCGTAACCGGGGAGCTGTTTTTT

len: 13
j_gene: TRBJ2-2
v_gene: TRBV18
d_gene: .
abundance: .
CDR3aa: CASSPGRDGELFF
CDR3nt: TGTGCCAGCTCACCAGGCCGTGACGGGGAGCTGTTTTTT

len: 13
j_gene: TRBJ2-5
v_gene: TRBV10-3
d_gene: .
abundance: .
CDR3aa: CAIKGGREVTQYF
CDR3nt: TGTGCCATCAAGGGGGGGAGGGAAGTGACCCAGTACTTC

len: 15
j_gene: TRBJ2-3
v_gene: TRBV30
d_gene: .
abundance: few
CDR3aa: CAWSEVGGRGDTQYF
CDR3nt: TGTGCCTGGAGTGAGGTGGGGGGGCGAGGAGATACGCAGTATTTT

len: 13
j_gene: TRBJ1-5
v_gene: TRBV20-1
d_gene: .
abundance: .
CDR3aa: CSARTHGDQPQHF
CDR3nt: TGCAGTGCTCGCACCCACGGGGACCAGCCCCAGCATTTT

len: 15
j_gene: TRBJ2-7
v_gene: TRBV4-1
d_gene: TRBD1
abundance: many
CDR3aa: CASSPRTGGSSEQYF
CDR3nt: TGCGCCAGCAGCCCTCGGACAGGGGGCTCGAGCGAGCAGTACTTC

len: 15
j_gene: TRBJ2-3
v_gene: TRBV29-1
d_gene: .
abundance: .
CDR3aa: CSVEFRGSSTDTQYF
CDR3nt: TGCAGCGTTGAATTTCGGGGGAGCAGCACAGATACGCAGTATTTT

len: 16
j_gene: TRBJ2-7
v_gene: TRBV27
d_gene: TRBD2
abundance: many
CDR3aa: CASSLVFVAGVSEQYF
CDR3nt: TGTGCCAGCAGTTTAGTTTTTGTAGCGGGAGTCAGTGAGCAGTACTTC

len: 16
j_gene: TRBJ1-6
v_gene: TRBV7-2
d_gene: .
abundance: .
CDR3aa: CASSTAPGAYNSPLHF
CDR3nt: TGTGCCAGCAGCACCGCCCCAGGGGCCTATAATTCACCCCTCCACTTT

len: 15
j_gene: TRBJ1-5
v_gene: TRBV20-1
d_gene: .
abundance: few
CDR3aa: CSARKEGSGNQPQHF
CDR3nt: TGCAGTGCTAGAAAGGAGGGGAGTGGCAATCAGCCCCAGCATTTT

len: 15
j_gene: TRBJ2-2
v_gene: TRBV6-4
d_gene: .
abundance: many
CDR3aa: CASSALAGDTGELFF
CDR3nt: TGTGCCAGCAGTGCGTTGGCAGGGGATACCGGGGAGCTGTTTTTT

len: 13
j_gene: TRBJ2-1
v_gene: TRBV5-1
d_gene: .
abundance: few
CDR3aa: CASSGYSYNEQFF
CDR3nt: TGCGCCAGCTCCGGGTACTCCTACAATGAGCAGTTCTTC

len: 15
j_gene: TRBJ2-3
v_gene: TRBV20-1
d_gene: TRBD2
abundance: few
CDR3aa: CSASATSGLTDTQYF
CDR3nt: TGCAGTGCTAGTGCGACTAGCGGACTCACAGATACGCAGTATTTT

len: 15
j_gene: TRBJ2-1
v_gene: TRBV9
d_gene: TRBD2
abundance: .
CDR3aa: CASSVGLAGGDQQFF
CDR3nt: TGTGCCAGCAGCGTAGGCTTAGCGGGAGGGGACCAGCAGTTCTTC

len: 15
j_gene: TRBJ2-7
v_gene: TRBV27
d_gene: TRBD1
abundance: .
CDR3aa: CASSLSSGQSYEKYF
CDR3nt: TGTGCCAGCAGTTTATCGTCGGGACAGTCCTACGAGAAGTACTTC

len: 14
j_gene: TRBJ2-3
v_gene: TRBV6-1
d_gene: TRBD1
abundance: .
CDR3aa: CASRDRGLTDTQYF
CDR3nt: TGTGCCAGCAGGGACAGGGGATTGACAGATACGCAGTATTTT

len: 11
j_gene: TRBJ1-1
v_gene: TRBV20-1
d_gene: .
abundance: many
CDR3aa: CSGGGATEAFF
CDR3nt: TGCAGCGGTGGCGGGGCCACTGAAGCTTTCTTT

len: 15
j_gene: TRBJ2-7
v_gene: TRBV7-8
d_gene: TRBD2
abundance: many
CDR3aa: CASSLTSGRADEQYF
CDR3nt: TGTGCCAGCAGCCTAACTAGCGGGAGGGCCGATGAGCAGTACTTC

len: 16
j_gene: TRBJ2-5
v_gene: TRBV5-1
d_gene: .
abundance: many
CDR3aa: CASSFSFGQSQETQYF
CDR3nt: TGCGCCAGCAGCTTCTCCTTTGGACAGAGCCAAGAGACCCAGTACTTC

len: 16
j_gene: TRBJ1-4
v_gene: TRBV6-5
d_gene: TRBD1
abundance: .
CDR3aa: CASSYYRTGGNEKLFF
CDR3nt: TGTGCCAGCAGTTACTATCGGACAGGGGGGAACGAAAAACTGTTTTTT

len: 18
j_gene: TRBJ1-4
v_gene: TRBV20-1
d_gene: .
abundance: many
CDR3aa: CSATLRDGRRGANEKLFF
CDR3nt: TGCAGTGCAACCCTCCGGGACGGAAGGAGGGGGGCTAATGAAAAACTGTTTTTT

len: 19
j_gene: TRBJ2-5
v_gene: TRBV5-1
d_gene: TRBD2
abundance: many
CDR3aa: CASSLDVRASGRDQETQYF
CDR3nt: TGCGCCAGCAGCTTGGACGTAAGGGCTAGCGGGAGGGACCAAGAGACCCAGTACTTC

len: 17
j_gene: TRBJ2-6
v_gene: TRBV5-8
d_gene: .
abundance: few
CDR3aa: CASSLVQRFAGANVLTF
CDR3nt: TGTGCCAGCAGCTTGGTTCAACGATTCGCTGGGGCCAACGTCCTGACTTTC

len: 14
j_gene: TRBJ1-6
v_gene: TRBV18
d_gene: .
abundance: few
CDR3aa: CASSISQGNSPLHF
CDR3nt: TGTGCCAGCTCCATATCCCAGGGAAATTCACCCCTCCACTTT

len: 13
j_gene: TRBJ2-2
v_gene: TRBV20-1
d_gene: .
abundance: .
CDR3aa: CSARVGTTGELFF
CDR3nt: TGCAGTGCTAGAGTTGGGACCACCGGGGAGCTGTTTTTT